This T cell receptor beta chain derives from a study of regulatory T cells in long-lasting Graves disease. About the study: The definition of persistent Graves' disease was over 5 years of antithyroid drugs with positive TSH receptor antibodies.

General study results and limits: Analyses excluded thyroid tissue, covering peripheral blood alone.

The germline CDR1 and CDR2 sequences are MDHEN and SYDVKM. The CDR3 loop spans 16 amino acids. The V and J ends lost 7 bases and 3 bases, in that order; junction bases with no gene match: 14. This clonotype was seen repeatedly, ten times or more. Its matching antigen is unknown. Time point described: persistent/refractory GD, antithyroid drugs over 5 years with positive TRAb. Construction of the TCR library relied on RNA isolated from PBMCs. The source of the patients was an endocrinology department in Xi'an, China. CDR3 regions were amplified by Arm-PCR using iRepertoire HTBI primers to build TCR beta libraries. MiXCR, applied by TCRdb to the multiplex PCR reads, yields one record per CDR3 protein. The data show around 430,000 distinct CDR3 sequences, under 25% seen once.

V gene TRBV28 combines with J gene TRBJ2-5; 7 nucleotides line up with TRBD1. This specimen consisted of peripheral blood mononuclear cells (PBMCs), obtained when the disease was refractory, from a patient treated with antithyroid drugs. The source is a female donor with Graves disease. The chain's CDR3 is CASTTPGGDPKETQYF. As DNA, the CDR3 is TGTGCCAGCACCACTCCAGGGGGAGATCCCAAAGAGACCCAGTACTTC.